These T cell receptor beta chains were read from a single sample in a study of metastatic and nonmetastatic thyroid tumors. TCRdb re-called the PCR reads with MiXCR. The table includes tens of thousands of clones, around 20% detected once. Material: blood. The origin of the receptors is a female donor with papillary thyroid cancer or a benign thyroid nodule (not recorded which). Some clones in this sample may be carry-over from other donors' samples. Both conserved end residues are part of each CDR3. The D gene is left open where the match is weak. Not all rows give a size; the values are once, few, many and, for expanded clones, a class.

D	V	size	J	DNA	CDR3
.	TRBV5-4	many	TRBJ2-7	TGTGCCAGCAGCTTGGGATCCGACGGGGATAGAGCGCAGTACTTC	CASSLGSDGDRAQYF
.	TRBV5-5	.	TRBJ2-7	TGTGCAAGCAGGGGGAGGGGAGGACAGCACTCCGACGAGCAGTACTTC	CASRGRGGQHSDEQYF
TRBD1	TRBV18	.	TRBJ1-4	TGTGCCGGCTCCGGACAGGGGACTGATGAAAAACTGTTTTTT	CAGSGQGTDEKLFF
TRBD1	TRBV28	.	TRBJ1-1	TGTGCCAGCTGCCGCGACAGGGAATTT	CASCRDREF
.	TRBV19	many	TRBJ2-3	TGTGCCAGTAGTACGCCACACACAGATACGCAGTATTTT	CASSTPHTDTQYF
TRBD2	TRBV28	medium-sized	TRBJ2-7	TGTGCCAGCCGTACTAGCGACTACGAGCAGTACTTC	CASRTSDYEQYF
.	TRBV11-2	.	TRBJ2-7	TGTGCCAGCACCCCAAACTACGTGGCAGGAGAATACGAGCAGTACTTC	CASTPNYVAGEYEQYF
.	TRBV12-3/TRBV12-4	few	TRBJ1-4	TGTGCCAGCAGTACTCGGACAGCCTATCAGTTCACTAATGAAAAACTGTTTTTT	CASSTRTAYQFTNEKLFF
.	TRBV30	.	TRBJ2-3	TGTGCCTTGTTTAGGGGGATGGAAGGCACAGATACGCAGTATTTT	CALFRGMEGTDTQYF
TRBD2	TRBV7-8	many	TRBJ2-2	TGTGCCAGCAGCTGGACTAGCGGGGGAGAAAACACCGGGGAGCTGTTTTTT	CASSWTSGGENTGELFF
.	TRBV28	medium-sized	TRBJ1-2	TGTGCCAGCAGTTTAGTGGCGGTGGGCTATGGCTACACCTTC	CASSLVAVGYGYTF
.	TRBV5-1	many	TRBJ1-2	TGCGCCAGCAGCTTGGTTTTGGGGGGCGATGGCTACACCTTC	CASSLVLGGDGYTF
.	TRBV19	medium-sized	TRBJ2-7	TGTGCCAGTAGTAGTCGAGCCCACCAGTACTTC	CASSSRAHQYF